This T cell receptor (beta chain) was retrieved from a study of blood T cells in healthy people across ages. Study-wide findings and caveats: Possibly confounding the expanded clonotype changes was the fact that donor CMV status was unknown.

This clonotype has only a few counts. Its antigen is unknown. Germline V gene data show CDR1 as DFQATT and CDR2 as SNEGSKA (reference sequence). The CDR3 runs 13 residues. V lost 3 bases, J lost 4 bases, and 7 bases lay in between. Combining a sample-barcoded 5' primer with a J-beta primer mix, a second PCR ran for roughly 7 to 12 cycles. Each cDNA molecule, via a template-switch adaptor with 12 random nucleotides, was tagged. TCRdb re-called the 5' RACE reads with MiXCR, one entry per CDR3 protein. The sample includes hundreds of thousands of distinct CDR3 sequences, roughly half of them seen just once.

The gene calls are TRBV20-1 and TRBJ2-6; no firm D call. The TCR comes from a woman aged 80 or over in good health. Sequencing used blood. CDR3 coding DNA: TGCAGTGCTAGGATCACCGGGGCCAACGTCCTGACTTTC. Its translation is CSARITGANVLTF.